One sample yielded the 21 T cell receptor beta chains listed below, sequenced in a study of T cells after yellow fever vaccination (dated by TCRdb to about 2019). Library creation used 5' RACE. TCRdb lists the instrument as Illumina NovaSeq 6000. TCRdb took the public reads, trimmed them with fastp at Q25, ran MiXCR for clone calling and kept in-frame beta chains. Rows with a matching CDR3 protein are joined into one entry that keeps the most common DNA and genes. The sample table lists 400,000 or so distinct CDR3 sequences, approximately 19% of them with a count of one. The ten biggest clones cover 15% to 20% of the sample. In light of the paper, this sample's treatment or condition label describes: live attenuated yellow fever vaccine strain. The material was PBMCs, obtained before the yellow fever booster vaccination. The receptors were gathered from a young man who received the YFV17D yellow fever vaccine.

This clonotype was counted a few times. CDR3 loop: CASSQNWGESGYGYTF. For the CDR3, the DNA is TGCGCCAGCAGCCAAAACTGGGGGGAATCAGGCTATGGCTACACCTTC. The rearrangement joins TRBV4-3 to TRBJ1-2; possibly TRBD1 for D (5 bases). The CDR3 length is 16 residues. Looked up from germline, CDR1 is LGHNA and CDR2 is YSLEER. The V and J ends lost 2 bases and 4 bases respectively, with 17 bases between them.

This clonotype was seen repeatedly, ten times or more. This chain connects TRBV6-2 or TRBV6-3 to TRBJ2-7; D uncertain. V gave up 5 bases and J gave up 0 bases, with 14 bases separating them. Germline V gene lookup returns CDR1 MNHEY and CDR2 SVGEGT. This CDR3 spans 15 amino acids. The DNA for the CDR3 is TGTGCCAGCAGTCTGAAGTGGGGTAGCTCCTACGAGCAGTACGTC. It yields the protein CASSLKWGSSYEQYV.

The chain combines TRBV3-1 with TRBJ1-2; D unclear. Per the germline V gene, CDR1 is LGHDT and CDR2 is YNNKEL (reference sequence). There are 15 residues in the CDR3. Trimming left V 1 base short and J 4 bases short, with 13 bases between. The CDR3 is CASSQAKGDIYGYTF. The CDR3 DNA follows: TGTGCCAGCAGCCAAGCAAAGGGAGATATCTATGGCTACACCTTC. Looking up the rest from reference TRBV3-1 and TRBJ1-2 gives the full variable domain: DTAVSQTPKYLVTQMGNDKSIKCEQNLGHDTMYWYKQDSKKFLKIMFSYNNKELIINETVPNRFSPKSPDKAHLNLHINSLELGDSAVYFCASSQAKGDIYGYTFGSGTRLTVV.

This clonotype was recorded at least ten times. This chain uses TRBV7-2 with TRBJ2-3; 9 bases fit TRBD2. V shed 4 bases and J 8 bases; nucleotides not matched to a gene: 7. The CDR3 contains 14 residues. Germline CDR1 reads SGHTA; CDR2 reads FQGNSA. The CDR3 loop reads CASSSERGVRTQYF. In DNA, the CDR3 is TGTGCCAGCAGCTCTGAGCGGGGGGTCCGTACGCAGTATTTT.

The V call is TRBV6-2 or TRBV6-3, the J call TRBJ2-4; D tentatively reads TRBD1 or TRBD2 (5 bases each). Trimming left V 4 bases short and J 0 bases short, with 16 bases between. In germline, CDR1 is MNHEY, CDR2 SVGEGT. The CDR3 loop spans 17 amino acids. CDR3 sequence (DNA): TGTGCCAGCAGTTCCGAGGTGTCGGGGCTAGCCAAAAACATTCAGTACTTC. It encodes CASSSEVSGLAKNIQYF.

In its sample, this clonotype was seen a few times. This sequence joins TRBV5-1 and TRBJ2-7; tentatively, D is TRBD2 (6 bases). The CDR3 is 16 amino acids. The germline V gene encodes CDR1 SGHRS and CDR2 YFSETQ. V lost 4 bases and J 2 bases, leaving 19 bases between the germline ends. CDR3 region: CASSRGGGGGTYEQYF. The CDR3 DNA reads TGCGCCAGCAGCCGTGGGGGTGGAGGAGGGACCTACGAGCAGTACTTC.

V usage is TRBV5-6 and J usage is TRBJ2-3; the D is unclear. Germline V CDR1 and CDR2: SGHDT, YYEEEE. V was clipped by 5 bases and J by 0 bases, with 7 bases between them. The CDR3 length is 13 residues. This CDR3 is CASRSLSTDTQYF. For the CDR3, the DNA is TGTGCCAGCAGGTCATTGAGCACAGATACGCAGTATTTT.

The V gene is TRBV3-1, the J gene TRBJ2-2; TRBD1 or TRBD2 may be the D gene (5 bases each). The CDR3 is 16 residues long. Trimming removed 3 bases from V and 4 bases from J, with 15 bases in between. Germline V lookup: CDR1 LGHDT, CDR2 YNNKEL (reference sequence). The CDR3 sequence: CASSHLWAGTTGELFF. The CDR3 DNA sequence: TGTGCCAGCAGCCATTTGTGGGCAGGGACCACCGGGGAGCTGTTTTTT. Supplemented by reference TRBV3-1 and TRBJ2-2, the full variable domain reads DTAVSQTPKYLVTQMGNDKSIKCEQNLGHDTMYWYKQDSKKFLKIMFSYNNKELIINETVPNRFSPKSPDKAHLNLHINSLELGDSAVYFCASSHLWAGTTGELFFGEGSRLTVL.

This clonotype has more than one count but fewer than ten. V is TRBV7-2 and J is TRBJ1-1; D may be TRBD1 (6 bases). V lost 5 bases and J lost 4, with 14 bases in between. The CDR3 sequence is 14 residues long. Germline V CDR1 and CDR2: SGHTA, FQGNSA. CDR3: CASSNQGGSTEAFF. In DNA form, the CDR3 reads TGTGCCAGCAGCAACCAAGGGGGGAGCACTGAAGCTTTCTTT.

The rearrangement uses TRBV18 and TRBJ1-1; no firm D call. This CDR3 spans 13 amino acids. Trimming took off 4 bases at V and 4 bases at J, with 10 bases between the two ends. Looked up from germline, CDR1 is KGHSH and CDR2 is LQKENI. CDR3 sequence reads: CASSREHGTEAFF. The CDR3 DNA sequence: TGTGCCAGCTCACGGGAGCACGGCACTGAAGCTTTCTTT.

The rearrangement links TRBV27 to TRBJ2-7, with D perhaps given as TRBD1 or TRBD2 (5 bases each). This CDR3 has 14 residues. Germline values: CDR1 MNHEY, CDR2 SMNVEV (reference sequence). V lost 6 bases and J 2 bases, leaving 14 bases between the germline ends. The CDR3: CASRRRGDPYEQYF. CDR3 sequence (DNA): TGTGCCAGCAGGCGGCGAGGGGACCCCTACGAGCAGTACTTC.

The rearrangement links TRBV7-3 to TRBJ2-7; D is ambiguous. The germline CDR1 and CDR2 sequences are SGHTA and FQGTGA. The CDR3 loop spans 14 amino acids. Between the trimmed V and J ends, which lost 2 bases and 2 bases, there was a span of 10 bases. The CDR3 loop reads CASSLDPGPYEQYF. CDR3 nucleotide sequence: TGTGCCAGCAGCTTAGACCCAGGCCCCTACGAGCAGTACTTC.

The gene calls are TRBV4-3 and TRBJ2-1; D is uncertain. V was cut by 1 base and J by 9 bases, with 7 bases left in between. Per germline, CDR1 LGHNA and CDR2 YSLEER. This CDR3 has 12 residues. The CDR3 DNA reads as TGCGCCAGCAGCCAAGGCCCTGGTGAGCAGTTCTTC. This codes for CASSQGPGEQFF.

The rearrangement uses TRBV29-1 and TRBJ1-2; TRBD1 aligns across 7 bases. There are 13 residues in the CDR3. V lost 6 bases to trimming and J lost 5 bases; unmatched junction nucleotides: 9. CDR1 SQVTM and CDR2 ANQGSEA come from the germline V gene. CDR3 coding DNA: TGCAGCGTAGGACAGGACCCTATTTATGGCTACACCTTC. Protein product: CSVGQDPIYGYTF.

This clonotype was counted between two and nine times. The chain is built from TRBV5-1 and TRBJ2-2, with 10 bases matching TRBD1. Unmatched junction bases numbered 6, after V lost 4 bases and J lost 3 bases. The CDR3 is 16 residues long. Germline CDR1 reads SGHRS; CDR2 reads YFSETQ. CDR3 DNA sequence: TGCGCCAGCAGCGCGACAGGGGGCAGGGACACCGGGGAGCTGTTTTTT. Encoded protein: CASSATGGRDTGELFF.

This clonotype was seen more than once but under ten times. The CDR3 loop reads CASSLEGGRQYEQYF. Here the CDR3 DNA reads TGTGCCAGCAGCCTCGAGGGGGGGCGCCAGTACGAGCAGTACTTC. The chain uses TRBV7-3 and TRBJ2-7; D is perhaps TRBD2 (7 bases). Germline V gene lookup returns CDR1 SGHTA and CDR2 FQGTGA. Trimming removed 5 bases from V and 4 bases from J, with 18 bases in between. The CDR3 is 15 residues long.

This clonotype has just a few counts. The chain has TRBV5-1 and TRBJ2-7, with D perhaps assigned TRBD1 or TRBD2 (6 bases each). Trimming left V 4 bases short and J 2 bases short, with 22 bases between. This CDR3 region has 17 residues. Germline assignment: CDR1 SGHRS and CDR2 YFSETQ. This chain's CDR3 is CASSRTMGGGLAYEQYF. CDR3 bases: TGCGCCAGCAGCAGAACCATGGGGGGCGGACTGGCCTACGAGCAGTACTTC.

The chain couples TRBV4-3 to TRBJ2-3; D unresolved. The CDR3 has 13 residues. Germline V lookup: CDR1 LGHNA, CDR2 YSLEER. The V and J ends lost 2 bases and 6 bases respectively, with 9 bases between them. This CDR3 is CASSQRSWDTQYF. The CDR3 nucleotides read TGCGCCAGCAGCCAACGGTCCTGGGATACGCAGTATTTT.

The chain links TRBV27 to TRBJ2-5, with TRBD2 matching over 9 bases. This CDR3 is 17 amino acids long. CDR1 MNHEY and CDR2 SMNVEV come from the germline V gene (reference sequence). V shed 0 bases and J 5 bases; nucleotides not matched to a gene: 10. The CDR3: CASSLSTLAGRWETQYF. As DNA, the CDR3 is TGTGCCAGCAGTTTATCCACTCTAGCGGGGCGTTGGGAGACCCAGTACTTC.

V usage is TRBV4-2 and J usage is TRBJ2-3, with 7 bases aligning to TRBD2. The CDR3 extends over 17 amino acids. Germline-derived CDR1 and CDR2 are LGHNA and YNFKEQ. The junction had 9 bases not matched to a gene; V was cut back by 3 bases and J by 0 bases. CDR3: CASSHGTIATSTDTQYF. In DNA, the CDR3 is TGTGCCAGCAGCCACGGGACTATCGCAACTAGCACAGATACGCAGTATTTT.

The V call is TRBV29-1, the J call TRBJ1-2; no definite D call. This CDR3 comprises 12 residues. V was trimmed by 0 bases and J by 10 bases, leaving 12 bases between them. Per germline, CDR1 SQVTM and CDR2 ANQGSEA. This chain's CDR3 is CSVEDPSGAYTF. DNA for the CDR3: TGCAGCGTTGAAGATCCATCGGGAGCCTACACCTTC.